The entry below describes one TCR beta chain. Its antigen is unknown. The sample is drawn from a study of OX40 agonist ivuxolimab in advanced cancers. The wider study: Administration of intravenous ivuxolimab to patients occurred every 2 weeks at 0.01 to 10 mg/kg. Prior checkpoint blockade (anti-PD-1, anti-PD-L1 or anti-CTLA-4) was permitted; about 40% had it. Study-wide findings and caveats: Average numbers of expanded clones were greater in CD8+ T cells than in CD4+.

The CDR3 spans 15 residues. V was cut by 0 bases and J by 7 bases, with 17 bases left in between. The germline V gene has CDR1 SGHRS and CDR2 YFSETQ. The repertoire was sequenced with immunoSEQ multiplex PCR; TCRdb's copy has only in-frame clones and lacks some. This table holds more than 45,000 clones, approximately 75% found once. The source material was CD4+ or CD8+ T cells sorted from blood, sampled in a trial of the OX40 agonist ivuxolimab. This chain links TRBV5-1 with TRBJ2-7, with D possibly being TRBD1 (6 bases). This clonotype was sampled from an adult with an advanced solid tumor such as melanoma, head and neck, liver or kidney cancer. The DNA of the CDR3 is TGCGCCAGCAGCTTGGGGGATACAGGGATTTGGGAGCAGTACTTC. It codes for CASSLGDTGIWEQYF. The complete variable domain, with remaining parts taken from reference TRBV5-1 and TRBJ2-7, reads KAGVTQTPRYLIKTRGQQVTLSCSPISGHRSVSWYQQTPGQGLQFLFEYFSETQRNKGNFPGRFSGRQFSNSRSEMNVSTLELGDSALYLCASSLGDTGIWEQYFGPGTRLTVT.